This T cell receptor (beta chain) was observed in a study of cytomegalovirus exposure and HLA in healthy donors. The wider study: From donors who were HLA-typed, an early data release held 65 million to 85 million unique TCRs.

Overall study results and limits: Across donors, presence/absence analyses took sequencing depth to be roughly uniform. Later analysis found that TCR beta chains associated with HLA were more clonally expanded than other, equally common chains.

Regarding this clone: Its specificity is not known.

PCR primers comprised 60 Vbeta and 13 Jbeta primers. Original processing methods: A later analysis tallied tens of millions of unique TCR beta chains, 9.5 million to 14 million of them shared. Generated by immunoSEQ multiplex PCR, the TCRdb table keeps only in-frame clones and is missing some. The DNA gave D and trimming, while V, J and clone size come from that table. The sample lists fewer than 85,000 clones, more than 65% occurring once. V lost 8 bases, J lost 0 bases, and 11 bases lay in between. The CDR3 extends over 14 amino acids. Germline V gene data show CDR1 as MNHNS and CDR2 as SASEGT. The sequenced material came from PBMCs. The receptor was isolated from a male donor in good health and CMV-seropositive. The chain recombines TRBV6-1 with TRBJ1-5; a weak D match, TRBD1 (6 bases). For the CDR3, the DNA is TGTGCCAGCTCGGTAGGGGGTAGCAATCAGCCCCAGCATTTT. Translating it yields CASSVGGSNQPQHF.